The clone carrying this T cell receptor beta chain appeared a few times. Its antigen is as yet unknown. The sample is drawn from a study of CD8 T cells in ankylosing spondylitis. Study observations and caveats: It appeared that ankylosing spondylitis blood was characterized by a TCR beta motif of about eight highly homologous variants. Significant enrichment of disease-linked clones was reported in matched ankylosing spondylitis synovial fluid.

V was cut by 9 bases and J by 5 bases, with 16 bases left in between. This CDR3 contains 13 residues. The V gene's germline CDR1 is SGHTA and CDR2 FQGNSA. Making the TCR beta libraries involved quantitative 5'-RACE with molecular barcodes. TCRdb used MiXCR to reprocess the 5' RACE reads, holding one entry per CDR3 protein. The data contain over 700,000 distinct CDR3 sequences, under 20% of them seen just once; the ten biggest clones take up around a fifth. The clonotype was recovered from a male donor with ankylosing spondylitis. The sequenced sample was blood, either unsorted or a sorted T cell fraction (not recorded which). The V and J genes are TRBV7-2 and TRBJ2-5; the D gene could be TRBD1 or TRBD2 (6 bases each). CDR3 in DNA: TGTGCCAGTCAGGGGACTGTTGGGGAGACCCAGTACTTC. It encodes CASQGTVGETQYF.